This is a list of T cell receptor beta chains from one sample in a study of cytomegalovirus exposure and HLA in healthy donors. TCRdb's copy holds only in-frame clones and misses some; the assay was immunoSEQ multiplex PCR. In total, the table holds around 50,000 clones. Source material: PBMCs. Every receptor here comes from a male donor in good health and CMV-seropositive. CDR3s include the opening cysteine and the closing phenylalanine or tryptophan. A D gene is named only where the DNA matches it firmly.

v_gene: TRBV4-3; j_gene: TRBJ1-4; d_gene: .; CDR3nt: TGCGCCAGCAGCCCGGGATGGTCAACTAATGAAAAACTGTTTTTT; CDR3aa: CASSPGWSTNEKLFF
v_gene: TRBV7-8; j_gene: TRBJ2-7; d_gene: TRBD1; CDR3nt: TGTGCCAGCAGCTTAAACCGGGACAGGGGATTCGAGCAGTACTTC; CDR3aa: CASSLNRDRGFEQYF
v_gene: TRBV5-4; j_gene: TRBJ1-2; d_gene: .; CDR3nt: TGTGCCAGCAGCTTGGGACCTGACGGGCGGGAGTATGGCTACACCTTC; CDR3aa: CASSLGPDGREYGYTF
v_gene: TRBV7-8; j_gene: TRBJ1-3; d_gene: .; CDR3nt: TGTGCCAGCAGCTTAGACCAGGGATCTGGAAACACCATATATTTT; CDR3aa: CASSLDQGSGNTIYF
v_gene: TRBV28; j_gene: TRBJ1-2; d_gene: TRBD1; CDR3nt: TGTGCCAGCAGTGGTGGGGGGGCAGGGGGCGCGAAGGGCTACACCTTC; CDR3aa: CASSGGGAGGAKGYTF
v_gene: TRBV19; j_gene: TRBJ1-1; d_gene: .; CDR3nt: TGTGCCACTAAACAGAGTATGAACACTGAAGCTTTCTTT; CDR3aa: CATKQSMNTEAFF
v_gene: TRBV6-1; j_gene: TRBJ2-7; d_gene: .; CDR3nt: TGTGCCAGCAGTGCGGCGGGGCCCTACGAGCAGTACTTC; CDR3aa: CASSAAGPYEQYF
v_gene: TRBV10-3; j_gene: TRBJ2-2; d_gene: .; CDR3nt: TGTGCCATCAGTGGGACGCTAGACGGGAACACCGGGGGGCTGTTTTTT; CDR3aa: CAISGTLDGNTGGLFF
v_gene: TRBV6-1; j_gene: TRBJ2-5; d_gene: TRBD1; CDR3nt: TGTGCCAGCAGTGTCGCGGCATGGGACAGGGGGTTGTTGGAGACCCAGTACTTC; CDR3aa: CASSVAAWDRGLLETQYF
v_gene: TRBV2; j_gene: TRBJ1-2; d_gene: .; CDR3nt: TGTGCCAGCAGTGAAACGGTGCGCGCGGACTATGGCTACACCTTC; CDR3aa: CASSETVRADYGYTF
v_gene: TRBV28; j_gene: TRBJ1-1; d_gene: TRBD1; CDR3nt: TGTGCCAGCAGTGGCATACAGGGGGGTACGGCTTTCTTT; CDR3aa: CASSGIQGGTAFF
v_gene: TRBV28; j_gene: TRBJ1-5; d_gene: TRBD1; CDR3nt: TGTGCCAGCAGATCCGGGACAGGTTATCAGCCCCAGCATTTT; CDR3aa: CASRSGTGYQPQHF
v_gene: TRBV4-3; j_gene: TRBJ2-1; d_gene: .; CDR3nt: TGCGCCAGCAGCCCGAGGGTCGGCAGGGGTCACAATGAGCAGTTCTTC; CDR3aa: CASSPRVGRGHNEQFF
v_gene: TRBV5-5; j_gene: TRBJ1-1; d_gene: .; CDR3nt: TGTGCCAGCTCTAACAGGAGCCGAACACTGAAGCTTCCCGCCGAAGCTTTCTTT; CDR3aa: CASSNRSRTLKLPAEAFF
v_gene: TRBV2; j_gene: TRBJ1-6; d_gene: TRBD1; CDR3nt: TGTGCCAGCAGCCAGGGGGGAGTGAATTCACCCCTCCACTTT; CDR3aa: CASSQGGVNSPLHF
v_gene: TRBV7-6; j_gene: TRBJ2-3; d_gene: TRBD2; CDR3nt: TGTGCCAGCAGCTTAGGAGCGGGGGGGCACGATACGCAGTATTTT; CDR3aa: CASSLGAGGHDTQYF
v_gene: TRBV18; j_gene: TRBJ2-5; d_gene: .; CDR3nt: TGTGCCAGCTCACCACCTAGGCCAGCGGAGACCCAGTACTTC; CDR3aa: CASSPPRPAETQYF
v_gene: TRBV5-4; j_gene: TRBJ1-1; d_gene: TRBD1; CDR3nt: TGTGCCAGCACCGGACAGGGTTTCACTGAAGCTTTCTTT; CDR3aa: CASTGQGFTEAFF
v_gene: TRBV27; j_gene: TRBJ2-1; d_gene: TRBD1; CDR3nt: TGTGCCAGCAGAACAGGGGCTAGGAATGAGCAGTTCTTC; CDR3aa: CASRTGARNEQFF
v_gene: TRBV2; j_gene: TRBJ1-1; d_gene: .; CDR3nt: TGTGCCAGCAGTGTTGTCAGATTGAACACTGAAGCTTTCTTT; CDR3aa: CASSVVRLNTEAFF
v_gene: TRBV5-6; j_gene: TRBJ1-6; d_gene: .; CDR3nt: TGTGCCAGCAGCGGAGGGGACGGGTCCCTCCACTTT; CDR3aa: CASSGGDGSLHF
v_gene: TRBV2; j_gene: TRBJ1-1; d_gene: .; CDR3nt: TGTGCCAGCATGCCTCAGGGGTCGGGCACTGAAGCTTTCTTT; CDR3aa: CASMPQGSGTEAFF
v_gene: TRBV19; j_gene: TRBJ2-3; d_gene: TRBD2; CDR3nt: TGTGCCAGTAGTATGGAGACTAGCGGGGGCACAGATACGCAGTATTTT; CDR3aa: CASSMETSGGTDTQYF
v_gene: TRBV4-3; j_gene: TRBJ2-3; d_gene: TRBD1; CDR3nt: TGCGCCAGCAGCCAATACAGGGGTGGCACAGATACGCAGTATTTT; CDR3aa: CASSQYRGGTDTQYF
v_gene: TRBV5-1; j_gene: TRBJ2-5; d_gene: TRBD2; CDR3nt: TGCGCCAGCAGCCCAGGAGCGGGGGGGCAAGAGACCCAGTACTTC; CDR3aa: CASSPGAGGQETQYF
v_gene: TRBV7-6; j_gene: TRBJ2-3; d_gene: TRBD1; CDR3nt: TGTGCCAGCAGCCTCCCTCCGACAGGGGGCACAGATACGCAGTATTTT; CDR3aa: CASSLPPTGGTDTQYF
v_gene: TRBV19; j_gene: TRBJ2-5; d_gene: .; CDR3nt: TGTGCCAGTAGGGATGACAGTGCGACCCAGTACTTC; CDR3aa: CASRDDSATQYF
v_gene: TRBV19; j_gene: TRBJ1-2; d_gene: TRBD1; CDR3nt: TGTGCCAGTAGCCCCCGGGACAGATCTAACTATGGCTACACCTTC; CDR3aa: CASSPRDRSNYGYTF
v_gene: TRBV11-2; j_gene: TRBJ2-7; d_gene: TRBD1; CDR3nt: TGTGCCAGCGGTTCCGGGACAGGGGGCTACGAGCAGTACTTC; CDR3aa: CASGSGTGGYEQYF
v_gene: TRBV16; j_gene: TRBJ1-4; d_gene: TRBD1; CDR3nt: TGTGCCAGCAGCCCCTCCGTGACAGGGGACGAAAAACTGTTTTTT; CDR3aa: CASSPSVTGDEKLFF
v_gene: TRBV4-3; j_gene: TRBJ1-1; d_gene: TRBD1; CDR3nt: TGCGCCAGCCGGGACAGGGGGCAGGAGGATGAAGCTTTCTTT; CDR3aa: CASRDRGQEDEAFF
v_gene: TRBV4-3; j_gene: TRBJ2-3; d_gene: .; CDR3nt: TGCGCCAGCAGCCAAGACGGGGACTTACGCACAGATACGCAGTATTTT; CDR3aa: CASSQDGDLRTDTQYF
v_gene: TRBV7-2; j_gene: TRBJ1-5; d_gene: .; CDR3nt: TGTGCCAGCAGCTTATGGTCCGGTCAGCCCCAGCATTTT; CDR3aa: CASSLWSGQPQHF
v_gene: TRBV30; j_gene: TRBJ1-6; d_gene: TRBD1; CDR3nt: TGTGCCTGGACCCCCGGGACAGGATGGGGCTCCTATAATTCACCCCTCCACTTT; CDR3aa: CAWTPGTGWGSYNSPLHF
v_gene: TRBV5-6; j_gene: TRBJ2-7; d_gene: .; CDR3nt: TGTGCCAGCAGCTTGGGTCCAGGGGACTCCTACGAGCAGTACTTC; CDR3aa: CASSLGPGDSYEQYF
v_gene: TRBV18; j_gene: TRBJ1-3; d_gene: TRBD1; CDR3nt: TGTGCCAGCTCACCACCCCCGGGGACAGGTCTCCTTTCGGCCATATATTTT; CDR3aa: CASSPPPGTGLLSAIYF
v_gene: TRBV27; j_gene: TRBJ2-1; d_gene: TRBD2; CDR3nt: TGTGCCAGCAGTCTCCCGGGGGGGGGCCCCTACAATGAGCAGTTCTTC; CDR3aa: CASSLPGGGPYNEQFF
v_gene: TRBV19; j_gene: TRBJ1-5; d_gene: .; CDR3nt: TGTGCCAGTAGTATGGTGACAGGTGGACAGCCCCAGCATTTT; CDR3aa: CASSMVTGGQPQHF
v_gene: TRBV10-3; j_gene: TRBJ2-2; d_gene: TRBD1; CDR3nt: TGTGCCATCAGTGGACAGGGAGAGACCGGGGAGCTGTTTTTT; CDR3aa: CAISGQGETGELFF
v_gene: TRBV28; j_gene: TRBJ1-3; d_gene: TRBD1; CDR3nt: TGTGCCAGCAGTGGGGCCGGGACAGGGTTCGGAAACACCATATATTTT; CDR3aa: CASSGAGTGFGNTIYF
v_gene: TRBV18; j_gene: TRBJ1-6; d_gene: TRBD1; CDR3nt: TGTGCCAGCTCAAAGCTCCGGGACAGCAATTCACCCCTCCACTTT; CDR3aa: CASSKLRDSNSPLHF
v_gene: TRBV9; j_gene: TRBJ1-1; d_gene: .; CDR3nt: TGTGCCAGCAGCGTGGGACACTTGAACACTGAAGCTTTCTTT; CDR3aa: CASSVGHLNTEAFF
v_gene: TRBV7-6; j_gene: TRBJ1-1; d_gene: .; CDR3nt: TGTGCCAGCAGCGCCGGCGAGGCTGAAGCTTTCTTT; CDR3aa: CASSAGEAEAFF
v_gene: TRBV14; j_gene: TRBJ2-7; d_gene: .; CDR3nt: TGTGCCAGCAGCCAAGTACCAGGGTTCCGCTACGAGCAGTACTTC; CDR3aa: CASSQVPGFRYEQYF
v_gene: TRBV19; j_gene: TRBJ1-5; d_gene: TRBD1; CDR3nt: TGTGCCAGTATTCCGGACAGGGCTATTAGCAATCAGCCCCAGCATTTT; CDR3aa: CASIPDRAISNQPQHF
v_gene: TRBV18; j_gene: TRBJ2-3; d_gene: TRBD1; CDR3nt: TGTGCCAGCTCCCACGGGAACACGAACAGGGGTAGGACAGATACGCAGTATTTT; CDR3aa: CASSHGNTNRGRTDTQYF
v_gene: TRBV6-5; j_gene: TRBJ1-2; d_gene: .; CDR3nt: TGTGCCAGCAGTTACTCGAAGTTCGGCGGTTGGGGCTACACCTTC; CDR3aa: CASSYSKFGGWGYTF
v_gene: TRBV6-6; j_gene: TRBJ2-7; d_gene: TRBD1; CDR3nt: TGTGCCAGCAGTTACCCCGGGACAGGGGGACCCTACGAGCAGTACTTC; CDR3aa: CASSYPGTGGPYEQYF
v_gene: TRBV15; j_gene: TRBJ2-7; d_gene: .; CDR3nt: TGTGCCACCAGCAGAGATTTCCTAGCTGGTGGGGACGAGCAGTACTTC; CDR3aa: CATSRDFLAGGDEQYF